The 27 T cell receptor beta chains presented below share a single source sample, sequenced in a study of cytomegalovirus exposure and HLA in healthy donors. Assay: immunoSEQ multiplex PCR; the TCRdb copy retains only in-frame clones and omits some. The sample yields around 150,000 clones, about nine tenths seen once. The source material was PBMCs. The origin of the receptors is a woman in her twenties or thirties in good health and CMV-seronegative.

The chain combines TRBV19 with TRBJ2-3; D gene ambiguous. Per germline, CDR1 LNHDA and CDR2 SQIVND (reference sequence). The CDR3 spans 14 residues. V lost 4 bases and J 6 bases, leaving 14 bases between the germline ends. In nucleotides, the CDR3 is TGTGCCAGTAGTAAAGATCAGGCCAGGGATACGCAGTATTTT. This translates into CASSKDQARDTQYF.

The rearrangement uses TRBV28 and TRBJ2-7; 10 nucleotides agree with TRBD1. J lost 4 bases, V lost 3 bases, and 6 bases had no gene match. Germline CDR1 MDHEN, CDR2 SYDVKM. CDR3 length equals 15 residues. The CDR3 spells CASSLPDRGEYEQYF. CDR3 DNA sequence: TGTGCCAGCAGTTTGCCGGACAGGGGGGAATACGAGCAGTACTTC.

This clone was seen only once. The rearrangement joins TRBV9 to TRBJ2-5, with TRBD2 matching over 10 bases. After removal of 3 bases from V and 5 bases from J, the junction contained 7 bases not matched to a gene. The CDR3 is 15 residues long. Germline CDR1 reads SGDLS; CDR2 reads YYNGEE. In nucleotides, the CDR3 is TGTGCCAGCAGCGGCCGACTAGCGGGCCGGGAGACCCAGTACTTC. It encodes CASSGRLAGRETQYF.

CDR3 DNA: TGTGCCAGCAGCCCCGACAGGGGTGTTATTCCCGAGCAGTACTTC. This sequence encodes CASSPDRGVIPEQYF. J is TRBJ2-7 and V is TRBV6-5, with TRBD1 identical over 8 bases. Germline V CDR1 and CDR2: MNHEY, SVGAGI. The CDR3 is 15 residues long. The ends lost 6 bases at V and 6 bases at J; junction bases unmatched: 13.

V gene TRBV29-1 combines with J gene TRBJ2-5; 11 nucleotides agree with TRBD1. Germline V gives CDR1 SQVTM, CDR2 ANQGSEA. This CDR3 is 17 amino acids long. V was clipped by 3 bases and J by 1 base; unmatched bases: 10. CDR3 sequence (DNA): TGCAGCGTTGAGGGGGCCGGGACAGGGGGACCCCAAGAGACCCAGTACTTC. This sequence encodes CSVEGAGTGGPQETQYF.

The rearrangement links TRBV4-3 to TRBJ1-1; D is unresolved. The V end lost 4 bases, the J end lost 0 bases, and 6 bases lay between the germline ends. Germline V lookup: CDR1 LGHNA, CDR2 YSLEER. The CDR3 has 13 residues. The CDR3 sequence is CASSRNLNTEAFF. The CDR3 nucleotides read TGCGCCAGCAGCCGAAATTTGAACACTGAAGCTTTCTTT.

V usage is TRBV5-1 and J usage is TRBJ2-3, with TRBD2 matching over 9 bases. CDR1 SGHRS and CDR2 YFSETQ come from the germline V gene. V was clipped by 2 bases and J by 3 bases; unmatched bases: 7. CDR3 size: 16 residues. Here the CDR3 DNA reads TGCGCCAGCAGCTTATGGACTAGCGTGTTGACAGATACGCAGTATTTT. It encodes CASSLWTSVLTDTQYF.

This clone was observed a single time. The J gene is TRBJ2-5, the V gene TRBV4-3; D perhaps matches TRBD2 (6 bases). This CDR3 has 16 amino acids. The germline V and J ends were trimmed by 4 bases and 5 bases, with 20 bases remaining between them. Per the germline V gene, CDR1 is LGHNA and CDR2 is YSLEER. CDR3 residues: CASSLLWRDSRETQYF. Written as DNA, the CDR3 is TGCGCCAGCAGCCTCCTGTGGAGGGACTCCCGGGAGACCCAGTACTTC.

This clone was seen a few times. This chain uses TRBV4-1 with TRBJ2-5; the match to TRBD2 covers 9 bases. The CDR3 has 17 residues. With V trimmed by 4 bases and J by 6 bases, 15 bases remained unmatched. The V gene's germline CDR1 is MGHRA and CDR2 YSYEKL. CDR3 protein: CASSPQFGGGASKTQYF. The CDR3 DNA is TGCGCCAGCAGCCCCCAGTTCGGCGGGGGGGCCTCGAAGACCCAGTACTTC.

The chain links TRBV7-9 to TRBJ1-1; no definite D call. The V end was cut by 5 bases, the J end by 0 bases, with 10 bases between. Germline V gene data show CDR1 as SEHNR and CDR2 as FQNEAQ (reference sequence). CDR3 length: 14 residues. The CDR3 coding sequence is TGTGCCAGCAGCCACGAACAGTTGAACACTGAAGCTTTCTTT. This translates into CASSHEQLNTEAFF.

This chain connects TRBV7-6 to TRBJ1-1; D unresolved. The CDR3 is made up of 15 amino acids. The germline V gene encodes CDR1 SGHVS and CDR2 FNYEAQ. The V and J ends lost 0 bases and 3 bases respectively, with 11 bases between them. The CDR3 coding sequence is TGTGCCAGCAGCTTAGCTCCGGACGACTACACTGAAGCTTTCTTT. This sequence encodes CASSLAPDDYTEAFF.

The chain recombines TRBV19 with TRBJ2-5; D is perhaps TRBD2 (5 bases). Germline assignment: CDR1 LNHDA and CDR2 SQIVND (reference sequence). V was clipped by 5 bases and J by 4 bases, with 20 bases between them. The CDR3 is made up of 16 amino acids. In DNA form, the CDR3 reads TGTGCCAGTAGTTTTAGGACTGGTCCCCACCGAGAGACCCAGTACTTC. Its translation: CASSFRTGPHRETQYF.

V gene TRBV27 combines with J gene TRBJ2-1; 7 positions match TRBD2. The CDR3 consists of 16 residues. Germline V gene sequence: CDR1 MNHEY, CDR2 SMNVEV (reference sequence). Trimming took 2 bases from V and 9 from J; bases not matched to a gene: 13. The CDR3 here is CASSLKPAGHVTEQFF. CDR3 in DNA: TGTGCCAGCAGTTTAAAGCCAGCGGGGCATGTTACTGAGCAGTTCTTC.

The CDR3 sequence: CASSYSSGESEAFF. The CDR3 bases are TGTGCCAGCAGTTACTCGAGTGGCGAGAGTGAAGCTTTCTTT. The chain links TRBV6-6 to TRBJ1-1; D unclear. CDR3 length: 14 amino acids. Germline loops: CDR1 MNHNY, CDR2 SVGAGI (reference sequence). V lost 0 bases, J lost 7 bases, and 12 bases lay in between.

The J gene is TRBJ1-2, the V gene TRBV9; the D is unclear. Trimming cost V 0 bases and J 3 bases, with 9 bases left between them. CDR3 length: 14 amino acids. Germline loops: CDR1 SGDLS, CDR2 YYNGEE. CDR3: CASSVDPFDYGYTF. The CDR3 region has the DNA TGTGCCAGCAGCGTAGACCCTTTTGACTATGGCTACACCTTC.

The chain uses TRBV5-6 and TRBJ2-2; possibly TRBD1 for D (5 bases). Trimming left V 4 bases short and J 6 bases short, with 16 bases between. Germline lookup yields CDR1 SGHDT and CDR2 YYEEEE. The CDR3 covers 15 residues. The CDR3 DNA sequence: TGTGCCAGCAGCCATGGTCCCAGGGTGGCCGGGGAGCTGTTTTTT. It specifies CASSHGPRVAGELFF.

The V call is TRBV7-6, the J call TRBJ2-1; 7 bases line up with TRBD2. Unmatched junction bases numbered 3, after V lost 2 bases and J lost 2 bases. Per the germline V gene, CDR1 is SGHVS and CDR2 is FNYEAQ. The length of the CDR3 is 15 residues. Here the CDR3 reads CASSLPSGAYNEQFF. Written as DNA, the CDR3 is TGTGCCAGCAGCTTACCAAGCGGGGCCTACAATGAGCAGTTCTTC.

Only a few counts were recorded for this clone. The chain recombines TRBV4-1 with TRBJ2-2, with 12 bases fitting TRBD2. The germline gives CDR1 MGHRA, CDR2 YSYEKL. Losses at the gene ends were 3 bases for V and 2 bases for J; bases not matched to a gene: 10. The CDR3 runs 19 residues. In nucleotides, the CDR3 is TGCGCCAGCAGCCAGGGTACTAGCGGGGGGCGGGGTAACACCGGGGAGCTGTTTTTT. Translated: CASSQGTSGGRGNTGELFF.

This clone was detected only once. The J gene is TRBJ2-5, the V gene TRBV5-6, with 10 bases matching TRBD2. Germline lookup yields CDR1 SGHDT and CDR2 YYEEEE. The CDR3 is made up of 17 amino acids. V was pared by 4 bases and J by 1 base, with 10 bases of the junction left unmatched. In DNA form, the CDR3 reads TGTGCCAGCAGCGCTGGACTAGCGGTAGATTTCCAAGAGACCCAGTACTTC. Protein: CASSAGLAVDFQETQYF.

As for this clone: This sample includes further DNA sequences coding for the same CDR3. The CDR3: CASSLAGGYNEQFF. Here the CDR3 DNA reads TGTGCCAGCAGCTTAGCGGGGGGATACAATGAGCAGTTCTTC. The rearrangement links TRBV11-3 to TRBJ2-1, with TRBD2 identical over 7 bases. J lost 4 bases, V lost 1 base, and 1 base had no gene match. Germline V gives CDR1 SGHNT, CDR2 YENEEA. The CDR3 contains 14 residues.

This chain connects TRBV14 to TRBJ1-1; possible D gene TRBD1, 6 bases. This CDR3 spans 15 amino acids. Trimming took off 0 bases at V and 3 bases at J, with 11 bases between the two ends. The germline gives CDR1 SGHDN, CDR2 FVKESK. The DNA for the CDR3 is TGTGCCAGCAGCCAAGAGGGGGCAGCGGACACTGAAGCTTTCTTT. The encoded protein is CASSQEGAADTEAFF.

The chain links TRBV9 to TRBJ2-3; 9 bases fit TRBD2. Germline lookup yields CDR1 SGDLS and CDR2 YYNGEE. The trim removed 6 bases at V and 4 bases at J, leaving 9 bases unmatched. The CDR3 has 15 amino acids. DNA of the CDR3: TGTGCCAGCACCCCAGCGGGAGGTCGCCCAGATACGCAGTATTTT. This sequence encodes CASTPAGGRPDTQYF. Full variable domain (rest looked up from reference TRBV9 and TRBJ2-3): DSGVTQTPKHLITATGQRVTLRCSPRSGDLSVYWYQQSLDQGLQFLIQYYNGEERAKGNILERFSAQQFPDLHSELNLSSLELGDSALYFCASTPAGGRPDTQYFGPGTRLTVL.

This clone has a count of ten or more. The rearrangement uses TRBV7-2 and TRBJ1-1, with TRBD1 identical over 8 bases. CDR1 is SGHTA and CDR2 is FQGNSA in the germline V gene. The V gene end was trimmed by 4 bases and the J gene end by 1 base; junction bases not matched to a gene: 8. CDR3 length equals 16 residues. The CDR3 DNA reads TGTGCCAGCAGCTCAGCAGGGGGCTTGGGGAACACTGAAGCTTTCTTT. As protein: CASSSAGGLGNTEAFF. Together with reference TRBV7-2 and TRBJ1-1, the CDR3 gives the full variable domain: GAGVSQSPSNKVTEKGKDVELRCDPISGHTALYWYRQSLGQGLEFLIYFQGNSAPDKSGLPSDRFSAERTGGSVSTLTIQRTQQEDSAVYLCASSSAGGLGNTEAFFGQGTRLTVV.

This clone showed up many times. The rearrangement joins TRBV1 to TRBJ2-1; whether TRBD2, the table's D call, matches the DNA was not checked. TRBV1 counts as a pseudogene. The CDR3 covers 18 residues. CDR3 nucleotide sequence: TGCACCAGCAGCCAACAAGACGGGACTAGCGGGCCTGACAATGAGCAGTTCTTC. Translated, it gives CTSSQQDGTSGPDNEQFF.

The V and J genes are TRBV5-1 and TRBJ2-1; D is possibly TRBD1 or TRBD2 (6 bases each). The CDR3 runs 14 residues. Germline V gene data show CDR1 as SGHRS and CDR2 as YFSETQ. V was pared by 3 bases and J by 8 bases, with 15 bases between. The DNA for the CDR3 is TGCGCCAGCAGCTGGCGGGACATGCTCGATGAGCAGTTCTTC. Protein product: CASSWRDMLDEQFF.

This chain links TRBV30 with TRBJ1-4, with a possible D match to TRBD1 (6 bases). The germline V gene encodes CDR1 GTSNPN and CDR2 SVGIG (reference sequence). The CDR3 covers 14 residues. V lost 3 bases and J 8 bases, leaving 16 bases between the germline ends. The CDR3 loop is CAWRDQNRDEKLFF. CDR3 DNA: TGTGCCTGGAGGGACCAAAACAGGGACGAAAAACTGTTTTTT.

This chain joins TRBV4-1 and TRBJ2-7; D may correspond to TRBD1 or TRBD2 (5 bases each). The CDR3 runs to 16 residues. CDR1 and CDR2 from the germline V gene are MGHRA and YSYEKL. V was trimmed by 0 bases and J by 0 bases, leaving 12 bases between them. The CDR3 region is CASSQDRGRRSYEQYF. Written as DNA, the CDR3 is TGCGCCAGCAGCCAAGATAGGGGACGTCGCTCCTACGAGCAGTACTTC.